The 12 T cell receptor beta chains presented below share a single source sample, sequenced in a study of regulatory T cells in long-lasting Graves disease. Regarding time point: newly diagnosed GD, antithyroid drugs for less than 3 months. Extracted RNA from PBMCs served as the source of the TCR library. Arm-PCR with iRepertoire HTBI primers amplified the CDR3 regions for these TCR beta libraries. TCRdb re-called the multiplex PCR reads through MiXCR, storing one row per CDR3 protein. The table shows 200,000 to 250,000 distinct CDR3 sequences, with roughly a fifth occurring only once. These same data were also listed under a study on T cells in Graves' hyperthyroidism and ophthalmopathy.

The source material was peripheral blood mononuclear cells (PBMCs), sampled at new diagnosis, from a patient treated with antithyroid drugs. These receptors all come from a woman in her 30s with Graves disease.

This clonotype was recorded at least ten times. This chain connects TRBV5-5 to TRBJ1-5, with unresolved D. Germline V gives CDR1 SGHKS, CDR2 YYEKEE (reference sequence). The CDR3 is made up of 15 amino acids. Trimming stripped 6 bases from V and 5 bases from J, with 18 bases between. The CDR3 nucleotides read TGTGCCAGCACCTTACTCCCGGGTGATTATCAGCCCCAGCATTTT. Translating it yields CASTLLPGDYQPQHF.

Many counts were recorded for this clonotype. The genes are TRBV10-3 and TRBJ1-2; 10 nucleotides line up with TRBD1. The germline CDR1 and CDR2 sequences are ENHRY and SYGVKD. This CDR3 contains 15 residues. The junction had 10 bases not matched to a gene; V was cut back by 6 bases and J by 6 bases. This CDR3 reads CAIRSPDRGHDGYTF. CDR3 sequence (DNA): TGTGCCATCAGAAGCCCAGACAGGGGGCACGATGGCTACACCTTC.

This clonotype has just a few counts. The chain joins TRBV3-1 to TRBJ1-2; D is unresolved. Trimming removed 0 bases at V and 4 bases at J, with 6 bases between. The CDR3 is 13 amino acids. In germline, CDR1 is LGHDT, CDR2 YNNKEL (reference sequence). The CDR3, as DNA: TGTGCCAGCAGCCAAGATGGCAGCTATGGCTACACCTTC. Amino acid sequence: CASSQDGSYGYTF.

This clonotype was detected many times. The chain links TRBV2 to TRBJ2-4; D gene unclear. The V and J ends lost 6 bases and 1 base respectively, with 7 bases between them. Germline assignment: CDR1 SNHLY and CDR2 FYNNEI. CDR3 length: 13 amino acids. The CDR3 DNA is TGTGCCAGCAGACTGATGGCCAAAAACATTCAGTACTTC. Protein: CASRLMAKNIQYF.

This clonotype was counted at least ten times. CDR3 bases: TGTGCCACCAGTGATTCGACCCGACAGGCCTCTAAAGGCTACACCTTC. Residues: CATSDSTRQASKGYTF. The rearrangement joins TRBV24-1 to TRBJ1-2, with a weak D call TRBD1 (6 bases). V lost 2 bases, J lost 8 bases, and 20 bases lay in between. Germline V gene lookup returns CDR1 KGHDR and CDR2 SFDVKD. This CDR3 contains 16 residues.

The sample holds many counts of this clonotype. The chain joins TRBV5-6 to TRBJ2-6; D uncertain. Looked up from germline, CDR1 is SGHDT and CDR2 is YYEEEE. V was trimmed by 2 bases and J by 1 base, leaving 13 bases between them. The CDR3 is 17 amino acids. The CDR3 sequence: CASSLFGVSSGANVLTF. Here the CDR3 DNA reads TGTGCCAGCAGCTTATTTGGGGTCTCGTCTGGGGCCAACGTCCTGACTTTC.

The chain is built from TRBV6-2 or TRBV6-3 and TRBJ2-3; 10 bases match TRBD2. V dropped 5 bases and J dropped 2; count of bases not matched to a gene: 1. Germline lookup yields CDR1 MNHEY and CDR2 SVGEGT. CDR3 size: 14 residues. The chain's CDR3 is CASSSGGATDTQYF. In DNA, the CDR3 is TGTGCCAGCAGTAGCGGGGGGGCCACAGATACGCAGTATTTT.

This clonotype showed up many times. The chain is built from TRBV15 and TRBJ2-7; 8 bases are shared with TRBD2. V lost 1 base to trimming and J lost 5 bases; unmatched junction nucleotides: 13. Germline loops: CDR1 LNHNV, CDR2 YYDKDF (reference sequence). There are 17 residues in the CDR3. The CDR3 DNA reads TGTGCCACCAGCAGAGCCCGATCTTTGGGACTAGAGAACGAGCAGTACTTC. Translating gives CATSRARSLGLENEQYF.

This clonotype was counted between two and nine times. The chain couples TRBV10-1 to TRBJ1-2; no firm D call. This CDR3 has 13 residues. CDR1 is WNHNN and CDR2 is SYGVQD in the germline V gene (reference sequence). The V end lost 2 bases, the J end lost 3 bases, and 7 bases lay between the germline ends. The CDR3 nucleotides are TGCGCCAGCAGTGAGCGAAGGGACTATGGCTACACCTTC. Amino acid sequence: CASSERRDYGYTF.

This clonotype was recorded at least ten times. The V and J genes are TRBV20-1 and TRBJ1-2; 8 positions agree with TRBD1. The CDR3 sequence is 13 residues long. Germline V CDR1 and CDR2: DFQATT, SNEGSKA (reference sequence). After removal of 3 bases from V and 8 bases from J, the junction contained 8 bases not matched to a gene. CDR3: CSARTGTGGGYTF. CDR3 bases: TGCAGTGCTAGGACCGGGACAGGTGGCGGCTACACCTTC.

This clonotype was recorded many times. This sequence joins TRBV28 and TRBJ2-3, with TRBD2 matching over 7 bases. In germline, CDR1 is MDHEN, CDR2 SYDVKM. The CDR3 totals 14 residues. Losses at the gene ends were 6 bases for V and 4 bases for J; bases not matched to a gene: 7. The CDR3 here is CASRAGPLADTQYF. As DNA, the CDR3 is TGTGCCAGCAGAGCGGGGCCCCTCGCAGATACGCAGTATTTT.

This clonotype was detected ten times or more. CDR3 coding DNA: TGTGCCAGCAGCTTAGGCCAGGGGGATAATTCACCCCTCCACTTT. Encoded protein: CASSLGQGDNSPLHF. The chain uses TRBV7-6 and TRBJ1-6; the match to TRBD1 covers 7 bases. Per the germline V gene, CDR1 is SGHVS and CDR2 is FNYEAQ. The CDR3 sequence is 15 residues long. V was pared by 1 base and J by 5 bases, with 2 bases of the junction left unmatched. Full variable domain (rest looked up from reference TRBV7-6 and TRBJ1-6): GAGVSQSPRYKVTKRGQDVALRCDPISGHVSLYWYRQALGQGPEFLTYFNYEAQQDKSGLPNDRFSAERPEGSISTLTIQRTEQRDSAMYRCASSLGQGDNSPLHFGNGTRLTVT.